This T cell receptor beta chain was sequenced during a study of regulatory T cells in long-lasting Graves disease. This clonotype was observed at least ten times. Library construction for TCR beta used iRepertoire HTBI primers and Arm-PCR of CDR3 regions. TCRdb independently ran MiXCR on the multiplex PCR reads; one entry per CDR3 protein. Counted here are about 400,000 distinct CDR3 sequences, 15% occurring once; the ten biggest clones make up roughly 8%. Per the germline V gene, CDR1 is SNHLY and CDR2 is FYNNEI. The CDR3 is 12 residues long. The ends lost 7 bases at V and 8 bases at J; junction bases unmatched: 2. Noted time point: newly diagnosed GD, antithyroid drugs for less than 3 months. Generation of the TCR library employed RNA extracted from PBMCs. In addition, the sample was reused for a study of T cells in Graves' hyperthyroidism and ophthalmopathy.

This specimen consisted of peripheral blood mononuclear cells (PBMCs), obtained at new diagnosis, from a patient treated with antithyroid drugs. This rearrangement joins TRBV2 to TRBJ2-1, with 10 bases that match TRBD2. The clonotype originates from a woman aged 40 to 49 with Graves disease. The CDR3 DNA follows: TGTGCCAGCACTAGCGGGAGATATGAGCAGTTCTTC. This codes for CASTSGRYEQFF.